This T cell receptor beta chain was found in a study of blood T cell repertoires in COVID-19. On the study more broadly: Samples taken during acute and convalescent COVID-19 were collected in the United States, Italy and Spain. T cells, B-cell-depleted T cells, or PBMCs provided the cDNA or gDNA that served as material.

The length of the CDR3 is 16 residues. Trimming took 1 base from V and 5 from J; bases not matched to a gene: 4. Germline lookup yields CDR1 MGHRA and CDR2 YSYEKL. As processed by the authors: Amplification from reference gene primers served as the basis for estimated nucleated cell counts. Repertoires were generated with immunoSEQ multiplex PCR, while TCRdb's copy carries only in-frame clones and drops some. That table furnishes V, J and clone size, whereas the DNA furnished D and trimming. The sample has tens of thousands of clones, about 90% seen once; the top ten hold almost 5%. This TCR came from a woman aged 65 to 85 with active COVID-19. The sequencing sample was made of peripheral blood. The rearrangement links TRBV4-1 to TRBJ2-7; TRBD2 matches 14 bases. The CDR3 loop reads CASSQVGGLAGDEQYF. The CDR3 nucleotides read TGCGCCAGCAGCCAAGTCGGGGGACTAGCGGGGGACGAGCAGTACTTC.